One and the same sample provided the 28 T cell receptor beta chains below, sequenced in a study of cytomegalovirus exposure and HLA in healthy donors. The PCR made use of 60 Vbeta and 13 Jbeta primers. Clones were read by immunoSEQ multiplex PCR, and TCRdb kept only the in-frame ones, dropping some. Among 150,000 or so clones listed, more than 70% were seen once. The sample taken for sequencing was PBMCs. These receptors all come from a woman in her thirties or forties in good health and CMV-seropositive.

The rearrangement joins TRBV4-1 to TRBJ1-2; no clear D. The V and J ends lost 4 bases and 7 bases respectively, with 19 bases between them. CDR3 size: 15 residues. The germline gives CDR1 MGHRA, CDR2 YSYEKL. The CDR3 coding sequence is TGCGCCAGCAGCCCGGACCGGCTGGGAGAAGGTGGCTACACCTTC. Translation: CASSPDRLGEGGYTF.

The chain combines TRBV5-1 with TRBJ2-7; 7 nucleotides align to TRBD1. The CDR3 totals 14 residues. Germline-derived CDR1 and CDR2 are SGHRS and YFSETQ. V lost 4 bases, J lost 7 bases, and 11 bases stayed unmatched. The CDR3 DNA follows: TGCGCCAGCAGCCCCGGACAGGTTCCAATGGAGCAGTACTTC. Translation: CASSPGQVPMEQYF.

The rearrangement links TRBV7-9 to TRBJ2-3; TRBD2 aligns across 8 bases. CDR3 length: 16 residues. The germline CDR1 and CDR2 sequences are SEHNR and FQNEAQ (reference sequence). V was clipped by 2 bases and J by 6 bases; unmatched bases: 10. CDR3 nucleotides: TGTGCCAGCAGCTTATATATCAACGGGAGGGCGGATACGCAGTATTTT. Its translation is CASSLYINGRADTQYF.

Concerning this clone: The junction does not match germline at one end; this may be a read error. J is TRBJ2-5 and V is TRBV5-4, with TRBD2 as a possible D gene (6 bases). Germline V gives CDR1 SGHNT, CDR2 YYREEE (reference sequence). This CDR3 spans 16 amino acids. CDR3 sequence reads: CASSSGLRGSQEPQYF. The CDR3 region has the DNA TGTGCCAGCAGCTCAGGGCTGCGGGGCTCACAAGAGCCCCAGTACTTC.

V is TRBV27 and J is TRBJ2-2; perhaps TRBD1 as D (6 bases). V dropped 6 bases and J dropped 1 base, with 9 bases sitting between them. CDR1 MNHEY and CDR2 SMNVEV come from the germline V gene (reference sequence). This CDR3 spans 14 amino acids. The CDR3 nucleotides read TGTGCCAGCAGGAAGGGACAGAACACCGGGGAGCTGTTTTTT. This sequence encodes CASRKGQNTGELFF.

The V call is TRBV19, the J call TRBJ2-1, with D unclear. The CDR3 extends over 13 amino acids. V was cut by 4 bases and J by 6 bases, with 10 bases left in between. CDR1 and CDR2 (germline): LNHDA, SQIVND (reference sequence). The CDR3 protein is CASSRSAANEQFF. Written as DNA, the CDR3 is TGTGCCAGTAGTAGAAGTGCGGCCAATGAGCAGTTCTTC. Looking up the rest from reference TRBV19 and TRBJ2-1 gives the full variable domain: DGGITQSPKYLFRKEGQNVTLSCEQNLNHDAMYWYRQDPGQGLRLIYYSQIVNDFQKGDIAEGYSVSREKKESFPLTVTSAQKNPTAFYLCASSRSAANEQFFGPGTRLTVL.

The chain joins TRBV7-2 to TRBJ2-5; D is perhaps TRBD2 (7 bases). The germline V and J ends were trimmed by 6 bases and 0 bases, with 20 bases remaining between them. Germline values: CDR1 SGHTA, CDR2 FQGNSA. This CDR3 has 17 amino acids. CDR3 loop: CASRPGGAGAYQETQYF. As DNA, the CDR3 is TGTGCCAGCAGACCTGGGGGGGCGGGGGCGTACCAAGAGACCCAGTACTTC.

J is TRBJ2-7 and V is TRBV13; tentative D call: TRBD2 (5 bases). V was trimmed by 2 bases and J by 3 bases, leaving 20 bases between them. Germline CDR1 is PRHDT and CDR2 is FYEKMQ (reference sequence). CDR3 length: 17 residues. The CDR3 spells CASSLLRWESANYEQYF. The CDR3 DNA reads as TGTGCCAGCAGCTTATTGCGCTGGGAGTCAGCGAACTACGAGCAGTACTTC. The full variable domain, rest sourced from reference TRBV13 and TRBJ2-7, is AAGVIQSPRHLIKEKRETATLKCYPIPRHDTVYWYQQGPGQDPQFLISFYEKMQSDKGSIPDRFSAQQFSDYHSELNMSSLELGDSALYFCASSLLRWESANYEQYFGPGTRLTVT.

About this clone itself: Other DNA sequences from this sample encode an identical CDR3 as well. This rearrangement joins TRBV7-2 to TRBJ2-5; weak D call: TRBD2 (6 bases). V shed 0 bases and J shed 4 bases, with 9 bases lying between them. This CDR3 spans 14 amino acids. Per germline, CDR1 SGHTA and CDR2 FQGNSA. The CDR3 DNA reads as TGTGCCAGCAGCTTAGCGGGGCGGGGAGAGACCCAGTACTTC. This codes for CASSLAGRGETQYF.

A few counts support this clone. J is TRBJ1-5 and V is TRBV2; D remains ambiguous. CDR1 and CDR2 from the germline V gene are SNHLY and FYNNEI. The CDR3 sequence is 11 residues long. The V end lost 5 bases, the J end lost 5 bases, and 4 bases lay between the germline ends. The CDR3 reads CASSYDQPQHF. CDR3 nucleotide sequence: TGTGCCAGCAGTTATGATCAGCCCCAGCATTTT.

The V and J genes are TRBV29-1 and TRBJ2-1; 9 bases match TRBD1. The CDR3 length is 15 residues. The germline V gene has CDR1 SQVTM and CDR2 ANQGSEA. J was trimmed by 6 bases and V by 8 bases; bases with no gene match: 14. The CDR3 DNA reads as TGCAGCATCCGCAGCAGGGACAGGGTACTCAATGAGCAGTTCTTC. Translation: CSIRSRDRVLNEQFF.

The chain joins TRBV19 to TRBJ2-7, with TRBD1 identical over 7 bases. The length of the CDR3 is 13 residues. V shed 2 bases, J shed 6 bases, and the junction held 4 bases outside the gene matches. Germline loops: CDR1 LNHDA, CDR2 SQIVND (reference sequence). The CDR3, as DNA: TGTGCCAGTAGTATAACGACAGGGTCCGAGCAGTACTTC. Translating it yields CASSITTGSEQYF. The whole variable domain, remainder taken from reference TRBV19 and TRBJ2-7, is DGGITQSPKYLFRKEGQNVTLSCEQNLNHDAMYWYRQDPGQGLRLIYYSQIVNDFQKGDIAEGYSVSREKKESFPLTVTSAQKNPTAFYLCASSITTGSEQYFGPGTRLTVT.

The J gene is TRBJ2-7, the V gene TRBV28, with D hard to call. CDR1 and CDR2 (germline): MDHEN, SYDVKM. This CDR3 has 11 amino acids. V was cut by 5 bases and J by 5 bases, with 7 bases left in between. The CDR3 nucleotides are TGTGCCAGCAGTGTAGAGGACGAGCAGTACTTC. Translating gives CASSVEDEQYF. Variable domain in full (rest from reference TRBV28 and TRBJ2-7): DVKVTQSSRYLVKRTGEKVFLECVQDMDHENMFWYRQDPGLGLRLIYFSYDVKMKEKGDIPEGYSVSREKKERFSLILESASTNQTSMYLCASSVEDEQYFGPGTRLTVT.

This chain connects TRBV5-5 to TRBJ1-1, with D unclear. The CDR3 is 15 residues long. Germline V gives CDR1 SGHKS, CDR2 YYEKEE (reference sequence). With 3 bases removed from V and 1 base from J, the gap between germline ends came to 13 bases. The CDR3 is CASSSSSTGNTEAFF. The CDR3 DNA is TGTGCCAGCAGCTCTTCTTCGACTGGGAACACTGAAGCTTTCTTT.

The V and J genes are TRBV7-3 and TRBJ2-1; TRBD1 might be the D (5 bases). Trimming cost V 5 bases and J 9 bases, with 14 bases left between them. The germline V gene encodes CDR1 SGHTA and CDR2 FQGTGA. This CDR3 is built from 13 residues. The CDR3 coding sequence is TGTGCCAGCAGCGGTTTAAAGCAGGGTGAGCAGTTCTTC. It specifies CASSGLKQGEQFF.

The gene calls are TRBV7-9 and TRBJ1-2, with D unresolved. V shed 5 bases and J shed 1 base, with 20 bases lying between them. This CDR3 contains 17 residues. Germline loops: CDR1 SEHNR, CDR2 FQNEAQ (reference sequence). CDR3 loop: CASSTLDSRRLNYGYTF. DNA for the CDR3: TGTGCCAGCAGCACTCTCGATTCCCGCCGCCTTAACTATGGCTACACCTTC.

This chain connects TRBV27 to TRBJ1-1; 7 bases are a match to TRBD1. V shed 5 bases and J 3 bases; nucleotides not matched to a gene: 12. This CDR3 comprises 16 residues. Germline assignment: CDR1 MNHEY and CDR2 SMNVEV (reference sequence). The CDR3 DNA sequence: TGTGCCAGCAGTACGATCAGGGGGGTACGGGACACTGAAGCTTTCTTT. Its protein is CASSTIRGVRDTEAFF.

This sequence joins TRBV28 and TRBJ1-2; D not resolved. The V gene's germline CDR1 is MDHEN and CDR2 SYDVKM. The CDR3 consists of 13 residues. V dropped 6 bases and J dropped 4 bases, with 12 bases sitting between them. CDR3 sequence reads: CASRSGSAYGYTF. The CDR3 DNA sequence: TGTGCCAGCAGATCCGGGTCAGCCTATGGCTACACCTTC.

The chain carries TRBV27 and TRBJ2-2; 13 bases are shared with TRBD2. The CDR3 totals 17 residues. The V gene end was trimmed by 6 bases and the J gene end by 5 bases; junction bases not matched to a gene: 9. Germline values: CDR1 MNHEY, CDR2 SMNVEV (reference sequence). The CDR3 bases are TGTGCCAGCAGGAGTAGGACTAGCGGGAGTCTGACCGGGGAGCTGTTTTTT. This sequence encodes CASRSRTSGSLTGELFF.

Only one count was recorded for this clone. This chain connects TRBV2 to TRBJ1-2, with 7 bases that match TRBD1. V was clipped by 4 bases and J by 2 bases; unmatched bases: 4. The CDR3 has 14 amino acids. Germline values: CDR1 SNHLY, CDR2 FYNNEI. The DNA of the CDR3 is TGTGCCAGCAGTGTTCTGACAGGGAACTATGGCTACACCTTC. Protein product: CASSVLTGNYGYTF.

The chain recombines TRBV4-1 with TRBJ2-7; D is undetermined. V lost 4 bases and J 1 base, leaving 11 bases between the germline ends. Germline values: CDR1 MGHRA, CDR2 YSYEKL. The CDR3 sequence is 14 residues long. Here the CDR3 reads CASSPDISSYEQYF. DNA of the CDR3: TGCGCCAGCAGCCCCGACATCTCTTCCTACGAGCAGTACTTC.

The chain links TRBV6-1 to TRBJ2-3, with 10 bases that match TRBD2. Trimming took 8 bases from V and 4 from J; bases not matched to a gene: 6. Germline CDR1 and CDR2: MNHNS and SASEGT. The CDR3 loop spans 14 amino acids. DNA for the CDR3: TGTGCCAGCCAGCTAGCGGGAGTGGCAGATACGCAGTATTTT. Its protein is CASQLAGVADTQYF.

V is TRBV5-1 and J is TRBJ1-1; D unclear. Deletions cut 3 bases from V and 1 base from J, with 10 bases between. The CDR3 extends over 14 amino acids. CDR1 is SGHRS and CDR2 is YFSETQ in the germline V gene. The chain's CDR3 is CASSSNTANTEAFF. The CDR3 region has the DNA TGCGCCAGCAGCTCAAATACAGCGAACACTGAAGCTTTCTTT.

About this clone: A read error may produce the germline difference seen at one junction end. The chain carries TRBV7-7 and TRBJ2-5, with TRBD2 matching over 11 bases. CDR3 length equals 14 residues. Germline assignment: CDR1 SSHAT and CDR2 FNYEAQ (reference sequence). Written as DNA, the CDR3 is TGTGCTAGCAGCCTAGCGGGAGGTGCGGAGACCCAGTACTTC. Translated, it gives CASSLAGGAETQYF.

V gene TRBV7-9 combines with J gene TRBJ1-3; the D gene is possibly TRBD1 (5 bases). Germline values: CDR1 SEHNR, CDR2 FQNEAQ (reference sequence). Trimming removed 5 bases from V and 0 bases from J, with 5 bases in between. This CDR3 region has 13 residues. CDR3 amino acids: CASSQGSGNTIYF. Written as DNA, the CDR3 is TGTGCCAGCAGCCAGGGCTCTGGAAACACCATATATTTT.

J is TRBJ2-1 and V is TRBV7-3, with 10 bases matching TRBD2. After removal of 5 bases from V and 7 bases from J, the junction contained 8 bases not matched to a gene. This CDR3 has 15 amino acids. The germline V gene has CDR1 SGHTA and CDR2 FQGTGA. CDR3 loop: CASSLRSSGRNEQFF. CDR3 DNA: TGTGCCAGCAGCCTAAGGTCTAGCGGGAGAAATGAGCAGTTCTTC.

Only a few counts were recorded for this clone. This CDR3 reads CASSEGTSFNEQFF. For the CDR3, the DNA is TGTGCCAGCAGCGAAGGAACTAGCTTCAATGAGCAGTTCTTC. The V and J genes are TRBV9 and TRBJ2-1, with a weak D call TRBD2 (6 bases). V dropped 3 bases and J dropped 6 bases, with 13 bases sitting between them. This CDR3 spans 14 amino acids. Germline CDR1 reads SGDLS; CDR2 reads YYNGEE.

The V call is TRBV28, the J call TRBJ2-3; the D gene is possibly TRBD1 (6 bases). Germline CDR1 and CDR2: MDHEN and SYDVKM. The CDR3 is 13 amino acids. V gave up 6 bases and J gave up 9 bases, with 16 bases separating them. In DNA, the CDR3 is TGTGCCAGCAGAAAACCAACAGGGACAACGCAGTATTTT. Its protein is CASRKPTGTTQYF.